Below, 15 T cell receptor beta chains from the same sample are listed, as sequenced in a study of response to subunit inactivated influenza vaccine. TCRdb re-derived calls from the RT-PCR reads in MiXCR, one entry per CDR3 protein. The sample has some 190,000 distinct CDR3 sequences; under 15% are singletons. The source material was CD8+ T cells sorted from PBMCs, sampled more than 4 days after vaccination. Every receptor here comes from a middle-aged man who received an inactivated influenza vaccine.

This clonotype was found a few times. This rearrangement joins TRBV27 to TRBJ2-3; 8 bases match TRBD1. Germline CDR1 and CDR2: MNHEY and SMNVEV (reference sequence). V gave up 9 bases and J gave up 2 bases; unmatched junction bases: 7. The CDR3 runs to 14 residues. The CDR3 loop reads CASLQGAFTDTQYF. The DNA of the CDR3 is TGTGCCAGTTTGCAGGGGGCCTTCACAGATACGCAGTATTTT.

The chain recombines TRBV4-2 with TRBJ2-2; TRBD2 agrees at 8 bases. V dropped 0 bases and J dropped 6; count of bases not matched to a gene: 3. The V gene's germline CDR1 is LGHNA and CDR2 YNFKEQ. CDR3 length: 15 amino acids. The CDR3 nucleotides are TGTGCCAGCAGCCAAGAGGCGGGAGGTTCCGGGGAGCTGTTTTTT. This encodes CASSQEAGGSGELFF.

V and J are TRBV4-1 and TRBJ2-7, with a possible D match to TRBD2 (5 bases). The V and J ends lost 1 base and 4 bases respectively, with 14 bases between them. The CDR3 consists of 15 residues. Germline-derived CDR1 and CDR2 are MGHRA and YSYEKL. The CDR3 nucleotides read TGCGCCAGCAGCCAAGGAGCGGAGGCCTCGTACGAGCAGTACTTC. It is translated as CASSQGAEASYEQYF.

This clonotype turned up a few times. The CDR3: CASSYSHTETEAFF. The CDR3, as DNA: TGTGCCAGCAGTTACTCTCACACAGAGACTGAAGCTTTCTTT. V gene TRBV6-5 combines with J gene TRBJ1-1; D unresolved. From germline, CDR1 is MNHEY and CDR2 SVGAGI. The V end lost 0 bases, the J end lost 5 bases, and 10 bases lay between the germline ends. The CDR3 has 14 residues.

The rearrangement joins TRBV7-7 to TRBJ2-5, with D unclear. The CDR3 loop spans 13 amino acids. V was cut by 4 bases and J by 5 bases, with 11 bases left in between. CDR1 and CDR2 from the germline V gene are SSHAT and FNYEAQ (reference sequence). The CDR3 reads CASSSRPRETQYF. The CDR3 DNA is TGTGCCAGCAGCTCCCGTCCCCGGGAGACCCAGTACTTC.

This sequence joins TRBV5-1 and TRBJ2-7; D gene unclear. The CDR3 covers 14 residues. The germline CDR1 and CDR2 sequences are SGHRS and YFSETQ. V gave up 7 bases and J gave up 6 bases, with 20 bases separating them. The CDR3 DNA reads as TGCGCCAGCGCCCTCTCTTGGGCTCCGGGCGAGCAGTACTTC. Residues: CASALSWAPGEQYF.

This clonotype has just a few counts. The V and J genes are TRBV6-1 and TRBJ1-1; 11 nucleotides match TRBD1. The CDR3 has 16 amino acids. Germline V gene lookup returns CDR1 MNHNS and CDR2 SASEGT. Trimming cost V 4 bases and J 4 bases; bases outside gene matches: 8. CDR3 sequence: CASSGLAGQGGTEAFF. CDR3 nucleotides: TGTGCCAGCAGTGGGCTGGCGGGACAGGGGGGCACTGAAGCTTTCTTT.

This clonotype was counted only a few times. The rearrangement links TRBV7-6 to TRBJ2-2; TRBD2 agrees at 12 bases. The CDR3 loop spans 16 amino acids. The V segment lost 5 bases and the J segment 2 bases; nucleotides outside the gene matches: 3. CDR1 and CDR2 (germline): SGHVS, FNYEAQ. CDR3 nucleotides: TGTGCCAGCAGCATGACTAGCGGGAGAAACACCGGGGAGCTGTTTTTT. This codes for CASSMTSGRNTGELFF.

The rearrangement links TRBV27 to TRBJ2-3; either TRBD1 or TRBD2 may fit D (5 bases each). The CDR3 totals 14 residues. V gave up 5 bases and J gave up 2 bases, with 11 bases separating them. CDR1 MNHEY and CDR2 SMNVEV come from the germline V gene (reference sequence). CDR3 nucleotide sequence: TGTGCCAGCAGTCCTCGAGGGGTCACAGATACGCAGTATTTT. Amino acid sequence: CASSPRGVTDTQYF.

There are a few counts of this clonotype. The chain combines TRBV29-1 with TRBJ2-7; D is unclear. The V and J ends lost 6 bases and 2 bases respectively, with 11 bases between them. Germline V gene sequence: CDR1 SQVTM, CDR2 ANQGSEA. The CDR3 runs 12 residues. DNA for the CDR3: TGCAGCGTCCGGACCGCAACCTACGAGCAGTACTTC. This sequence encodes CSVRTATYEQYF.

This clonotype has only one observation. With a much larger clone just one base away, this may be a read error. V is TRBV7-9 and J is TRBJ2-7; D is unclear. TRBJ2-1 explains the end of the DNA better; the J call may be wrong. Germline CDR1 is SEHNR and CDR2 is FQNEAQ (reference sequence). The CDR3 covers 13 residues. In DNA, the CDR3 is TGTGCCAGCAGCTTAATAGAAAACTACGAGCAGTTCTTC. It specifies CASSLIENYEQFF.

The V gene is TRBV9, the J gene TRBJ2-1; TRBD1 aligns across 7 bases. Germline-derived CDR1 and CDR2 are SGDLS and YYNGEE. The CDR3 runs 12 residues. Trimming took 4 bases from V and 8 from J; bases not matched to a gene: 3. The chain's CDR3 is CASSSTGDEQFF. The CDR3 coding sequence is TGTGCCAGCAGCTCAACAGGGGATGAGCAGTTCTTC.

This clonotype counts as medium-sized. The chain recombines TRBV3-1 with TRBJ2-7; possible D gene TRBD2, 6 bases. Germline loops: CDR1 LGHDT, CDR2 YNNKEL (reference sequence). The CDR3 has 16 amino acids. V lost 0 bases and J 2 bases, leaving 14 bases between the germline ends. This CDR3 is CASSQDLGTGAYEQYF. CDR3 bases: TGTGCCAGCAGCCAAGATTTAGGGACTGGGGCCTACGAGCAGTACTTC.

This clonotype was seen only a few times. The rearrangement links TRBV4-3 to TRBJ1-1; 7 nucleotides agree with TRBD1. Per the germline V gene, CDR1 is LGHNA and CDR2 is YSLEER. The trim removed 0 bases at V and 3 bases at J, leaving 4 bases unmatched. This CDR3 contains 15 residues. The CDR3 loop is CASSQDGDSDTEAFF. The CDR3 DNA reads TGCGCCAGCAGCCAAGACGGGGACAGTGACACTGAAGCTTTCTTT.

The chain combines TRBV15 with TRBJ1-1; the D gene is possibly TRBD1 (6 bases). The V and J ends lost 0 bases and 4 bases respectively, with 15 bases between them. The V gene's germline CDR1 is LNHNV and CDR2 YYDKDF (reference sequence). The CDR3 is made up of 16 amino acids. The CDR3 nucleotides are TGTGCCACCAGCAGAGATCGCGGGGGCGCTTCCACTGAAGCTTTCTTT. It yields the protein CATSRDRGGASTEAFF. Filled out from reference TRBV15 and TRBJ1-1, the complete variable domain reads DAMVIQNPRYQVTQFGKPVTLSCSQTLNHNVMYWYQQKSSQAPKLLFHYYDKDFNNEADTPDNFQSRRPNTSFCFLDIRSPGLGDTAMYLCATSRDRGGASTEAFFGQGTRLTVV.